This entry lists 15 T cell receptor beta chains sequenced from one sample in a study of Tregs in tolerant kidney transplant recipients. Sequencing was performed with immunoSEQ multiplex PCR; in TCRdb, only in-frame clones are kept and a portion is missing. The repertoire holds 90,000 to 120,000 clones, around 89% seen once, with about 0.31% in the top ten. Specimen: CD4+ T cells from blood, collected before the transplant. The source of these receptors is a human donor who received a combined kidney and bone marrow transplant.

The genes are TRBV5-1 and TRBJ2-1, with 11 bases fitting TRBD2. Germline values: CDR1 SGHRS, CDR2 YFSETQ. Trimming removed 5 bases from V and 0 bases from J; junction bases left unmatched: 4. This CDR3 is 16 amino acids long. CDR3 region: CASRIAGGSSYNEQFF. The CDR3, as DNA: TGCGCCAGCAGGATAGCGGGGGGGAGCTCCTACAATGAGCAGTTCTTC. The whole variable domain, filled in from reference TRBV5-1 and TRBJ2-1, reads KAGVTQTPRYLIKTRGQQVTLSCSPISGHRSVSWYQQTPGQGLQFLFEYFSETQRNKGNFPGRFSGRQFSNSRSEMNVSTLELGDSALYLCASRIAGGSSYNEQFFGPGTRLTVL.

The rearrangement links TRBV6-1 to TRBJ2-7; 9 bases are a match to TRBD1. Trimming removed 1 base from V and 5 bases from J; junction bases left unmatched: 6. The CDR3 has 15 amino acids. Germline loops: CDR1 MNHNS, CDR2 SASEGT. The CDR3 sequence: CASSEEGTGSHEQYF. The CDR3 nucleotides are TGTGCCAGCAGTGAAGAAGGGACAGGGTCCCACGAGCAGTACTTC.

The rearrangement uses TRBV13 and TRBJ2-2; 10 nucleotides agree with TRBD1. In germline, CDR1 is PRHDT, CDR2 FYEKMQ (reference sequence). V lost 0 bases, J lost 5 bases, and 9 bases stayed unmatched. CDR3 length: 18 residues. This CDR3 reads CASSLGGQGVTHTGELFF. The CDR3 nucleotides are TGTGCCAGCAGCTTAGGAGGACAGGGGGTAACTCATACCGGGGAGCTGTTTTTT.

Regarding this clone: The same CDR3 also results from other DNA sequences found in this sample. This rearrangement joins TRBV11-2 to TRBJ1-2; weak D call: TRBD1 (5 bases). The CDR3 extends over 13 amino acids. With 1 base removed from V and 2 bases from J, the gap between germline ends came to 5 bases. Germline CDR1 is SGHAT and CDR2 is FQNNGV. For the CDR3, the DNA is TGTGCCAGCAGCTTAGGACAGAACTATGGCTACACCTTC. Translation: CASSLGQNYGYTF.

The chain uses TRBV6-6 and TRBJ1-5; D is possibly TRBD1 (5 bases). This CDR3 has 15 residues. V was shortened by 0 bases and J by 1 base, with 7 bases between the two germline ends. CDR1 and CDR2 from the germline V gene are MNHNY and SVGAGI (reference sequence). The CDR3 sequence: CASSYSRGSNQPQHF. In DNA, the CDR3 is TGTGCCAGCAGTTACTCGCGGGGGAGCAATCAGCCCCAGCATTTT.

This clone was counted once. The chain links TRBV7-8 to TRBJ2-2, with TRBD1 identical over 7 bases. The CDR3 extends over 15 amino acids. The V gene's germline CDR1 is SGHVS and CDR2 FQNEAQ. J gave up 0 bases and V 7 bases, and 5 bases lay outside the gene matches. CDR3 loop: CASKDRSTNTGELFF. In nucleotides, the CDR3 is TGTGCCAGCAAGGACAGGTCGACGAACACCGGGGAGCTGTTTTTT. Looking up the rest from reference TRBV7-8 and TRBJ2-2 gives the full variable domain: GAGVSQSPRYKVAKRGQDVALRCDPISGHVSLFWYQQALGQGPEFLTYFQNEAQLDKSGLPSDRFFAERPEGSVSTLKIQRTQQEDSAVYLCASKDRSTNTGELFFGEGSRLTVL.

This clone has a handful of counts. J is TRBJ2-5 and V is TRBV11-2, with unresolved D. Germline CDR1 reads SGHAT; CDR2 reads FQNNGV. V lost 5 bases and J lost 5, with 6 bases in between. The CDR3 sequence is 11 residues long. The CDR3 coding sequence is TGTGCCAGCAGCCTCGCGGAGACCCAGTACTTC. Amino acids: CASSLAETQYF.

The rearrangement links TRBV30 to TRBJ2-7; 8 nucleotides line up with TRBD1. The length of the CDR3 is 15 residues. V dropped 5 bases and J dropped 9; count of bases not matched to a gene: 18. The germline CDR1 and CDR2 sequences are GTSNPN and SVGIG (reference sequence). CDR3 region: CAWAANFGTGGRQYF. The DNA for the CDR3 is TGTGCCTGGGCCGCTAATTTCGGGACAGGCGGAAGGCAGTACTTC.

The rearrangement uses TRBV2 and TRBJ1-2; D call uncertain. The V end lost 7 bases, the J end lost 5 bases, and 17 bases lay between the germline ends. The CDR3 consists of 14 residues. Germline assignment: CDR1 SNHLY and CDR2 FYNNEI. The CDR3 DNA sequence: TGTGCCAGCACCCAACTCGAGCCGGGATATGGCTACACCTTC. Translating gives CASTQLEPGYGYTF.

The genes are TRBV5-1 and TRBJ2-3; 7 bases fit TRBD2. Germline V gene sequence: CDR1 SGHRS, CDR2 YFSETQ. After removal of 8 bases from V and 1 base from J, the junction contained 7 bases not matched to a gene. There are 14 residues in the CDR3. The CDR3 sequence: CASLRGDGTDTQYF. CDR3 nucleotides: TGCGCCAGTCTCCGGGGGGATGGCACAGATACGCAGTATTTT.

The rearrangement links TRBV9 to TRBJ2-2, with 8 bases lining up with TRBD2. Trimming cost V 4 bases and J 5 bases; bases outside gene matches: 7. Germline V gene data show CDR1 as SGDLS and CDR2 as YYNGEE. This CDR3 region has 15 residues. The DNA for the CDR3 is TGTGCCAGCAGCTCTCGGACTAGCCCAACCGGGGAGCTGTTTTTT. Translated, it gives CASSSRTSPTGELFF.

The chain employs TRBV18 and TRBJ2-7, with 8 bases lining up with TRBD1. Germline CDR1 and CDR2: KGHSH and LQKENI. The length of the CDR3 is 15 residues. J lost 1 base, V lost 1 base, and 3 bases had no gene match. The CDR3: CASSPLRDRSYEQYF. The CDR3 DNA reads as TGTGCCAGCTCACCACTCAGGGACAGGTCCTACGAGCAGTACTTC.

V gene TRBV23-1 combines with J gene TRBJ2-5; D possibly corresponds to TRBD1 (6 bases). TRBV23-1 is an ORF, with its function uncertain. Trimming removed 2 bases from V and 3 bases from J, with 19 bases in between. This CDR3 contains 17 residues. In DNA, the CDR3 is TGCGCCAGCAGTCAACCGGGACATCGTGCCGGCAAAGAGACCCAGTACTTC. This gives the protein CASSQPGHRAGKETQYF.

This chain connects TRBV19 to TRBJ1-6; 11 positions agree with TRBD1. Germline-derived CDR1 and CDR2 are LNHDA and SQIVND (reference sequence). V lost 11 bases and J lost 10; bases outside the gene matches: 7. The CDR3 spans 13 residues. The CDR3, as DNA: TGTGCCTCCCAGGACAGGGGGCTCTCACCCCTCCACTTT. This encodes CASQDRGLSPLHF.

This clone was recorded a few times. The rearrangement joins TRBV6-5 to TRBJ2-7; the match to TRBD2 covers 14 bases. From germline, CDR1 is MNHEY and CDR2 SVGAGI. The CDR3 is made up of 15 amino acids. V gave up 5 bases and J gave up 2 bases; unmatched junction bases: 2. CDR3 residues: CASSMTSGGAYEQYF. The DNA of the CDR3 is TGTGCCAGCAGTATGACTAGCGGGGGGGCCTACGAGCAGTACTTC.